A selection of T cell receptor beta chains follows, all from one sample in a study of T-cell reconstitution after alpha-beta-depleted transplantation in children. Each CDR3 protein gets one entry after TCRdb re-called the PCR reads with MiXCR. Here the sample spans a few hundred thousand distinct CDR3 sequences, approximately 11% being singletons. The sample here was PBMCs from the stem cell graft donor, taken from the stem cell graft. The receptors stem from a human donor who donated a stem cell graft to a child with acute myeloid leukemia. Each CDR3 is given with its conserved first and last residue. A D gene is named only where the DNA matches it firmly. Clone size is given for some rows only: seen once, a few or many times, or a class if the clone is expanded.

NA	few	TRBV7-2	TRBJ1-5	CASSLVFRVSDQPQHF	TGTGCCAGCAGCTTAGTATTCAGGGTGTCGGATCAGCCCCAGCATTTT
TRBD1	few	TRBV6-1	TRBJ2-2	CASRWTGGKYGELFF	TGTGCCAGCAGATGGACAGGGGGCAAGTACGGGGAGCTGTTTTTT
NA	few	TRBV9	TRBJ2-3	CASSVDGGTDTQYF	TGTGCCAGCAGCGTAGACGGGGGCACAGATACGCAGTATTTT
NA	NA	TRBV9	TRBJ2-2	CASSAQTTTGELFF	TGTGCCAGCAGCGCACAGACTACCACCGGGGAGCTGTTTTTT
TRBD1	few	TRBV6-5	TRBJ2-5	CASSYSSDRGATQYF	TGTGCCAGCAGTTACTCGTCGGACAGGGGGGCGACCCAGTACTTC
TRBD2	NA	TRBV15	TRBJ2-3	CATSRDTRLASTDTQYF	TGTGCCACCAGCAGAGATACGCGACTAGCGAGCACAGATACGCAGTATTTT
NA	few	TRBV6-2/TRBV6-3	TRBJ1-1	CASSPQRAYTEAFF	TGTGCCAGCAGTCCACAAAGGGCATATACTGAAGCTTTCTTT
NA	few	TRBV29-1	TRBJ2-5	CSVEDLGARETQYF	TGCAGCGTTGAAGATTTGGGGGCGCGGGAGACCCAGTACTTC
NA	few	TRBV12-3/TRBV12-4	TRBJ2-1	CASSFQDRTEQFF	TGTGCCAGCAGTTTCCAGGATCGGACTGAGCAGTTCTTC
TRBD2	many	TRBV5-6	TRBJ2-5	CASSRTSGVQETQYF	TGTGCCAGCAGCAGGACTAGCGGAGTCCAAGAGACCCAGTACTTC
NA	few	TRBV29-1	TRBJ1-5	CSVGSFGQPQHF	TGCAGCGTTGGTTCTTTTGGCCAGCCCCAGCATTTT
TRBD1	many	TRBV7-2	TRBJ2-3	CASSLAGRGLADTQYF	TGTGCCAGCAGCTTAGCTGGCAGGGGGCTCGCAGATACGCAGTATTTT
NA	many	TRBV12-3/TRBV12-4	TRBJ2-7	CASSPDYSYEQYF	TGTGCCAGCAGCCCAGACTACTCCTACGAGCAGTACTTC